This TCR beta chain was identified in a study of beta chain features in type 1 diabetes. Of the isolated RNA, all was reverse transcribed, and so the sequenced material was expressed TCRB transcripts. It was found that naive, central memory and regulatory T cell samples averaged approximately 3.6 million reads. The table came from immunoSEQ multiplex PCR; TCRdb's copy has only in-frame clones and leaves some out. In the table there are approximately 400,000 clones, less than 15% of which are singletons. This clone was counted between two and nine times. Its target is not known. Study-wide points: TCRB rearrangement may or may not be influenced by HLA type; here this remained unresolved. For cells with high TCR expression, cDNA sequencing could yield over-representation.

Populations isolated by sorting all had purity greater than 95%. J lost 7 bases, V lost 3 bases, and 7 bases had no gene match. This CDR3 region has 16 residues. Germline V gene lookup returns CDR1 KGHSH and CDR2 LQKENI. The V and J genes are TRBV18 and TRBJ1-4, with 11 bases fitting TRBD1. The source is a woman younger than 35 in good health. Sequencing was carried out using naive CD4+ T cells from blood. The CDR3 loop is CASSPFRDRGTEKLFF. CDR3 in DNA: TGTGCCAGCTCACCGTTCCGGGACAGGGGGACTGAAAAACTGTTTTTT. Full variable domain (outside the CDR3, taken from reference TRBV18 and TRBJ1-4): NAGVMQNPRHLVRRRGQEARLRCSPMKGHSHVYWYRQLPEEGLKFMVYLQKENIIDESGMPKERFSAEFPKEGPSILRIQQVVRGDSAAYFCASSPFRDRGTEKLFFGSGTQLSVL.